Below, 16 T cell receptor beta chains from the same sample are listed, as sequenced in a study of shared clonotypes between healthy human individuals. Data came from immunoSEQ multiplex PCR; TCRdb stores just in-frame clones and leaves some out. The sample comprises roughly 2,500,000 clones, roughly 93% of which are singletons, and 0.36% rests with the top ten. The sequenced material came from naive CD4+ T cells from PBMCs. Stated subset: CD45RA+ positively selected. The receptors come from a man aged 18-30 years in good health. Some clones in this sample may be carry-over from other donors' samples.

V gene TRBV6-4 combines with J gene TRBJ2-2, with TRBD1 as a possible D gene (5 bases). Germline CDR1 and CDR2: MRHNA and SNTAGT. The CDR3 extends over 13 amino acids. Trimming cost V 4 bases and J 6 bases, with 9 bases left between them. CDR3 nucleotide sequence: TGTGCCAGCAGTGGCAGGGTCCCCGGGGAGCTGTTTTTT. It is translated as CASSGRVPGELFF.

This sequence joins TRBV5-1 and TRBJ1-2; D remains ambiguous. Germline V lookup: CDR1 SGHRS, CDR2 YFSETQ. The CDR3 length is 13 residues. Trimming stripped 5 bases from V and 1 base from J, with 9 bases between. CDR3 region: CASRSGFNYGYTF. CDR3 nucleotides: TGCGCCAGCAGATCGGGGTTTAACTATGGCTACACCTTC.

The chain employs TRBV5-4 and TRBJ2-7; 7 nucleotides match TRBD2. J was trimmed by 3 bases and V by 4 bases; bases with no gene match: 7. CDR1 is SGHNT and CDR2 is YYREEE in the germline V gene (reference sequence). This CDR3 has 14 amino acids. The DNA of the CDR3 is TGTGCCAGCAGCCCTAGCGGAACCATCTACGAGCAGTACTTC. This codes for CASSPSGTIYEQYF.

This clone has only one observation. The chain is built from TRBV7-2 and TRBJ1-5; 8 bases match TRBD1. After removal of 3 bases from V and 5 bases from J, the junction contained 3 bases not matched to a gene. This CDR3 has 14 residues. Germline values: CDR1 SGHTA, CDR2 FQGNSA. CDR3 in amino acids: CASSFDRGYQPQHF. The CDR3 DNA reads as TGTGCCAGCAGCTTCGACAGGGGTTATCAGCCCCAGCATTTT.

The table lists this clone with a count of one. The J gene is TRBJ2-7, the V gene TRBV5-1; 7 positions agree with TRBD1. This CDR3 is built from 14 residues. CDR1 is SGHRS, CDR2 YFSETQ, per germline. V lost 4 bases and J lost 2; bases outside the gene matches: 6. CDR3 region: CASSQWDSTYEQYF. CDR3 DNA: TGCGCCAGCAGCCAATGGGACAGCACCTACGAGCAGTACTTC.

This chain connects TRBV30 to TRBJ2-7; 7 nucleotides line up with TRBD2. The V segment lost 5 bases and the J segment 9 bases; nucleotides outside the gene matches: 7. From germline, CDR1 is GTSNPN and CDR2 SVGIG (reference sequence). This CDR3 comprises 11 residues. DNA for the CDR3: TGTGCCTGGCAGGGACTAACCTCGCAGTACTTC. This encodes CAWQGLTSQYF.

The genes are TRBV10-3 and TRBJ1-3, with D possibly being TRBD1 (6 bases). The length of the CDR3 is 14 residues. V gave up 6 bases and J gave up 2 bases, with 11 bases separating them. CDR1 is ENHRY and CDR2 is SYGVKD in the germline V gene. The CDR3 region is CAISEQGTGNTIYF. The CDR3 nucleotides read TGTGCCATCAGCGAACAGGGTACTGGAAACACCATATATTTT.

This chain links TRBV15 with TRBJ1-4, with D perhaps matching TRBD1 (5 bases). Trimming removed 1 base from V and 4 bases from J, with 13 bases in between. This CDR3 contains 16 residues. Germline CDR1 and CDR2: LNHNV and YYDKDF (reference sequence). The CDR3 region is CATSRGGQFSNEKLFF. The CDR3 region has the DNA TGTGCCACCAGCAGAGGGGGCCAGTTTAGTAATGAAAAACTGTTTTTT. Looking up the rest from reference TRBV15 and TRBJ1-4 gives the full variable domain: DAMVIQNPRYQVTQFGKPVTLSCSQTLNHNVMYWYQQKSSQAPKLLFHYYDKDFNNEADTPDNFQSRRPNTSFCFLDIRSPGLGDTAMYLCATSRGGQFSNEKLFFGSGTQLSVL.

The chain joins TRBV4-2 to TRBJ2-5, with D perhaps matching TRBD1 (6 bases). Matching the DNA end better, TRBJ2-7 makes the J call doubtful. The CDR3 runs to 15 residues. The germline gives CDR1 LGHNA, CDR2 YNFKEQ. The CDR3 here is CASSQEDRPSYEQYF. CDR3 sequence (DNA): TGTGCCAGCAGCCAGGAAGACAGGCCCTCCTACGAGCAGTACTTC.

The chain has TRBV4-2 and TRBJ1-2; D possibly corresponds to TRBD1 (6 bases). The germline V gene encodes CDR1 LGHNA and CDR2 YNFKEQ. The CDR3 consists of 18 residues. Deletions cut 0 bases from V and 5 bases from J, with 22 bases between. The CDR3 coding sequence is TGTGCCAGCAGCCAAGAAACCACTCGGGGCAGGGGCAGGTATGGCTACACCTTC. Translated: CASSQETTRGRGRYGYTF.

The rearrangement links TRBV5-8 to TRBJ2-5; the D gene is possibly TRBD1 (6 bases). The V gene lost 4 bases and the J gene lost 0 bases, with 7 bases spanning the gap. CDR3 length: 13 amino acids. The V gene's germline CDR1 is SGHTS and CDR2 YDEGEE. The CDR3 loop reads CASSRQDQETQYF. CDR3 sequence (DNA): TGTGCCAGCAGCCGACAGGACCAAGAGACCCAGTACTTC.

J is TRBJ2-3 and V is TRBV7-3, with TRBD2 identical over 8 bases. Germline V lookup: CDR1 SGHTA, CDR2 FQGTGA. J gave up 9 bases and V 4 bases, and 15 bases lay outside the gene matches. The CDR3 extends over 16 amino acids. The CDR3 loop is CASSSNTAGGPRTQYF. The DNA of the CDR3 is TGTGCCAGCAGCTCAAACACGGCGGGAGGCCCTAGGACGCAGTATTTT.

The V and J genes are TRBV7-9 and TRBJ2-3; 12 nucleotides match TRBD2. The germline V gene encodes CDR1 SEHNR and CDR2 FQNEAQ (reference sequence). CDR3 length equals 18 residues. V was pared by 5 bases and J by 1 base, with 10 bases of the junction left unmatched. The CDR3 sequence: CASSRGYGLAGRTDTQYF. CDR3 nucleotide sequence: TGTGCCAGCAGCCGGGGGTACGGACTAGCGGGACGCACAGATACGCAGTATTTT.

This chain uses TRBV19 with TRBJ2-3; D uncertain. CDR3 size: 14 residues. Germline CDR1 is LNHDA and CDR2 is SQIVND (reference sequence). V dropped 4 bases and J dropped 2 bases, with 10 bases sitting between them. CDR3 residues: CASSTNSATDTQYF. CDR3 in DNA: TGTGCCAGTAGTACAAACTCGGCCACAGATACGCAGTATTTT.

Here the CDR3 reads CASSQNRPGAGANVLTF. The CDR3, as DNA: TGTGCCAGCAGTCAAAACAGACCGGGAGCTGGGGCCAACGTCCTGACTTTC. The V call is TRBV7-3, the J call TRBJ2-6; D is possibly TRBD2 (6 bases). CDR3 length: 17 amino acids. Germline V gives CDR1 SGHTA, CDR2 FQGTGA. V lost 6 bases to trimming and J lost 2 bases, with 17 bases between them.

This chain uses TRBV9 with TRBJ1-1, with 7 bases that match TRBD1. The CDR3 is made up of 19 amino acids. The junction had 17 bases not matched to a gene; V was cut back by 1 base and J by 2 bases. Germline values: CDR1 SGDLS, CDR2 YYNGEE. In DNA form, the CDR3 reads TGTGCCAGCAGCGTAAAAAAGGACCCCGGGACAGCCTTTAACACTGAAGCTTTCTTT. This translates into CASSVKKDPGTAFNTEAFF.